This is a list of T cell receptor beta chains from one sample in a study of T-cell memory formation after mild COVID-19. TCRdb ran MiXCR on the 5' RACE reads and lists one entry per CDR3 protein. The table has 400,000 to 500,000 distinct CDR3 sequences, about 19% seen once; the top ten hold 7.5% to 9.5%. Sequenced: PBMCs or a T cell subset sorted from them (not recorded which). Every receptor here comes from an adult woman who had mild COVID-19 (a few samples of this study predate the infection). Cell type and time point are not known. The CDR3 runs from the conserved cysteine through the conserved F or W. The D gene is left open where the match is weak. Only part of the rows carry a size: once, few, many, or a class if the clone is expanded.

V gene	clone size	J gene	D gene	CDR3 DNA	CDR3 protein
TRBV7-2	many	TRBJ2-1	.	TGTGCCAGCAGCTTAGCGCCGGGGGCGAGAAACAATGAGCAGTTCTTC	CASSLAPGARNNEQFF
TRBV6-1	.	TRBJ2-7	TRBD1	TGTGCCAGCAGTAGACGACAGGGGTCCCCTCAGGGGAACGAGCAGTACTTC	CASSRRQGSPQGNEQYF
TRBV6-1	.	TRBJ2-7	TRBD1	TGTGCCAGCAAAACAGGGGGGTCCTACGAGCAGTACTTC	CASKTGGSYEQYF
TRBV2	few	TRBJ1-1	.	TGTGCCAGCAGTGAATTGCGGGGGGCTGGGAACACTGAAGCTTTCTTT	CASSELRGAGNTEAFF
TRBV15	once	TRBJ1-5	.	TGTGCCACCAGCGCCCGAAACAGCAATCAGCCCCAGCATTTT	CATSARNSNQPQHF
TRBV12-3/TRBV12-4	.	TRBJ2-3	.	TGTGCCAGCACTCTGTGGGGTGCAGATACGCAGTATTTT	CASTLWGADTQYF
TRBV7-9	.	TRBJ1-6	.	TGTGCCAGCAGCTTCGAGACCAATTCACCCCTCCACTTT	CASSFETNSPLHF
TRBV11-2	.	TRBJ1-2	.	TGTGCCAGCAGCTCGCTTCGCCGGGCAGCCTATGGCTACACCTTC	CASSSLRRAAYGYTF
TRBV12-3/TRBV12-4	.	TRBJ2-7	TRBD2	TGTGCCAGCAGTCTCCAGGTAGCGGGCTACGAGCAGTACTTC	CASSLQVAGYEQYF
TRBV6-5	.	TRBJ1-6	.	TGTGCCAGCAGTTACTCGATCGGCCTCCCCCTCCACTTT	CASSYSIGLPLHF
TRBV24-1	.	TRBJ2-1	.	TGTGCCACCAGTGATTCGACCGCTCGTGCCGATGAGCAGTTCTTC	CATSDSTARADEQFF
TRBV5-1	few	TRBJ1-4	.	TGCGCCAGCAGCCCGGACCCAGGTGGTGAAAAACTGTTTTTT	CASSPDPGGEKLFF
TRBV11-3	few	TRBJ2-1	.	TGTGCCAGCAGCTTACGGGACAACTACAATGAGCAGTTCTTC	CASSLRDNYNEQFF
TRBV4-1	.	TRBJ2-1	.	TGCGCCAGCAGCCAGGCCGGGACCGGAATCGCGGGGCGGTTCTTC	CASSQAGTGIAGRFF
TRBV5-1	.	TRBJ1-2	TRBD1	TGCGCCAGCAGCGGGGGACAGGGGCCTCCTGACTATGGCTACACCTTC	CASSGGQGPPDYGYTF
TRBV20-1	few	TRBJ2-3	.	TGCAGTGCTAGAGTGGACCCTAGCACAGATACGCAGTATTTT	CSARVDPSTDTQYF
TRBV29-1	few	TRBJ1-1	.	TGCAGCGTGACCGGACAGCAGAACACTGAAGCTTTCTTT	CSVTGQQNTEAFF
TRBV20-1	.	TRBJ1-2	.	TGCAGTGCATCAGGGAGTGGCTACACCTTC	CSASGSGYTF
TRBV24-1	.	TRBJ2-3	TRBD2	TGTGCCACCAGTGATTTTCGGACTAGCGGGAGACCGACAGATACGCAGTATTTT	CATSDFRTSGRPTDTQYF
TRBV12-3/TRBV12-4	many	TRBJ2-5	.	TGTGCCAGCAGTTTAGAGAGGGGAGAGACCCAGTACTTC	CASSLERGETQYF
TRBV18	few	TRBJ1-5	TRBD1	TGTGCCAGCTCACTCAACCAGGGGGGGGGCAATCAGCCCCAGCATTTT	CASSLNQGGGNQPQHF
TRBV3-1	.	TRBJ2-7	.	TGTGCCAGCAGCCCCCTTGGGAGGCGACACAGCTCCTACGAGCAGTACTTC	CASSPLGRRHSSYEQYF
TRBV5-5	.	TRBJ2-4	TRBD1	TGTGCCAGCAGCTGGCCGGGACAGGTGGACACGTTAGCCAAAAACATTCAGTACTTC	CASSWPGQVDTLAKNIQYF
TRBV30	.	TRBJ2-3	TRBD2	TGTGCCTGGGCCGGGGTAGCGGGGAGCACAGATACGCAGTATTTT	CAWAGVAGSTDTQYF
TRBV4-3	.	TRBJ2-7	.	TGCGCCAGCAGCGTAAGCCCCGCCAGCTCCTACGAGCAGTACTTC	CASSVSPASSYEQYF
TRBV7-8	few	TRBJ2-7	.	TGTGCCAGCAGCTTAGTTGCATCCCCCGGATACGAGCAGTACTTC	CASSLVASPGYEQYF
TRBV6-2/TRBV6-3	.	TRBJ2-7	.	TGTGCCAGCAGTTACTCGATGGGGGCAGTATACGAGCAGTACTTC	CASSYSMGAVYEQYF
TRBV12-3/TRBV12-4	few	TRBJ1-2	.	TGTGCCAGCAGTTCGGGGACAAGGGGCTACACCTTC	CASSSGTRGYTF
TRBV7-2	few	TRBJ1-5	TRBD1	TGTGCCAGCAGCGTCAGGGGGGAACAGCCCCAGCATTTT	CASSVRGEQPQHF
TRBV4-3	few	TRBJ1-2	TRBD1	TGCGCCAGCAGCCACGATAGGGACAGGGTGTCTCCCTACACCTTC	CASSHDRDRVSPYTF
TRBV4-2	.	TRBJ2-5	TRBD1	TGTGCCAGCAGCCAAGATCTAGGGGGTTACAGGGGGGTGGCCCAAGAGACCCAGTACTTC	CASSQDLGGYRGVAQETQYF
TRBV7-9	few	TRBJ2-1	.	TGTGCCAGCAGGGGGCTCGGTGAGCAGTTCTTC	CASRGLGEQFF
TRBV5-1	.	TRBJ1-5	.	TGCGCCAGCAGCTTGGCCGGGGGGTTCAGCAATCAGCCCCAGCATTTT	CASSLAGGFSNQPQHF
TRBV7-6	.	TRBJ2-6	.	TGTGCCAGCAGCTTAGGAGGCGGACAGCTCTCTGGGGCCAACGTCCTGACTTTC	CASSLGGGQLSGANVLTF
TRBV7-8	few	TRBJ1-4	.	TGTGCCAGCAGTTCACAAGTGATTAATGAAAAACTGTTTTTT	CASSSQVINEKLFF
TRBV5-6	.	TRBJ2-5	TRBD2	TGTGCCAGCAGCTTGCGAAGCGGGGCCCAAGAGACCCAGTACTTC	CASSLRSGAQETQYF
TRBV4-3	many	TRBJ1-1	.	TGCGCCAGCAGCCAAGGGGGGAGAGCTAGGAACACTGAAGCTTTCTTT	CASSQGGRARNTEAFF
TRBV4-3	few	TRBJ2-5	TRBD2	TGCGCCAGCAGCCAAGACGGACCGGGAGGGACGGAGACCCAGTACTTC	CASSQDGPGGTETQYF
TRBV20-1	.	TRBJ2-1	TRBD2	TGCAGTCATTCCCCCCGGGGGAGGGCCTTCGCACACGAGCAGTTCTTC	CSHSPRGRAFAHEQFF
TRBV6-5	few	TRBJ2-1	TRBD1	TGTGCCAGTCGGACGACCACAGGGGAGAATGAGCAGTTCTTC	CASRTTTGENEQFF